This TCR beta chain appears in the sequencing data of a study of synovial regulatory T cells in juvenile arthritis. Overall study context: Treatments: a few naive, about 6 methotrexate, one methotrexate plus infliximab, one unknown.

Here immunoSEQ multiplex PCR was the method, and the copy in TCRdb shows in-frame clones only, minus some. In total, the table holds some 2,400 clones. The CDR3 is 14 residues long. No nucleotide data were recorded. Germline V gene lookup returns CDR1 SGHRS and CDR2 YFSETQ. By frequency, this clone is medium-sized (0.01 to 0.1%). Its antigen is unknown. Matched peripheral blood accompanied the synovial fluid taken from each patient with active arthritis. Median age approximately 12 years (roughly 2.3-25); median disease duration approximately seven years (0.2-19.1). Study-level points and caveats: iaTreg cells shared more CDR3 sequences with synovial Tregs than other blood Tregs did.

Sequenced input: Treg cells from the synovium. The source of this sequence is a donor younger than 35 with juvenile idiopathic arthritis. This sequence joins TRBV5-1 and TRBJ1-1; TCRdb's D call, TRBD1, is unchecked because there is no DNA. This CDR3 reads CASSLEGARTEAFF.